The entry below describes one TCR beta chain. Its antigen is unknown. Terminally differentiated effector memory CD45RA+ cells were excluded by CCR7 positive selection of CD45RO-negative cells. This sample was included in a study of shared clonotypes between healthy human individuals. With V trimmed by 5 bases and J by 4 bases, 6 bases remained unmatched. Germline V gene sequence: CDR1 MNHEY, CDR2 SMNVEV (reference sequence). The CDR3 is 16 residues long. The table came from immunoSEQ multiplex PCR; TCRdb's copy has only in-frame clones and leaves some out. This table holds 650,000 to 800,000 clones, approximately 90% found once. Findings and limits, study-wide: Read depth was anticipated to influence clonotype sharing among donors.

This clonotype originated in a man aged 30-40 years in good health. Material for sequencing was naive CD8+ T cells sorted from blood. The V gene is TRBV27, the J gene TRBJ2-1, with 12 bases fitting TRBD2. CDR3: CASSRGLAGTYNEQFF. The CDR3 DNA reads as TGTGCCAGCAGTCGCGGACTAGCGGGGACTTACAATGAGCAGTTCTTC.